This record looks at one T cell receptor beta chain sequence and its context. This entry belongs to a study of blood T cell repertoires in COVID-19. The CDR3 is 16 residues long. V shed 2 bases and J 5 bases; nucleotides not matched to a gene: 8. Germline V CDR1 and CDR2: KGHDR, SFDVKD. Some clones are missing from TCRdb's copy, which holds only in-frame ones; the method was immunoSEQ multiplex PCR. The table has under 60,000 clones, 90% seen once. This chain joins TRBV24-1 and TRBJ1-2; 9 nucleotides agree with TRBD1. The TCR comes from a human donor in a cohort sampled during active COVID-19. Sample: peripheral blood. This chain's CDR3 is CATSDSGTGIFYGYTF. DNA of the CDR3: TGTGCCACCAGTGATTCCGGGACAGGGATCTTTTATGGCTACACCTTC.